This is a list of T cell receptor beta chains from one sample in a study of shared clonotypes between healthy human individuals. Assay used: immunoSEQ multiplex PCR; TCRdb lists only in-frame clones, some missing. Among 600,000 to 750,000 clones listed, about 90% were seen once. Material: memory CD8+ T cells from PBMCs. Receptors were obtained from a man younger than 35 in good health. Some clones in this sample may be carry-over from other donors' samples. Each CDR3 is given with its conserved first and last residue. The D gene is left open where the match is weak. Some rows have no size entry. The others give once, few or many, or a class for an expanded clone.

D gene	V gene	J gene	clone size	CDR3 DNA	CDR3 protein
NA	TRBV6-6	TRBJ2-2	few	TGTGCCAGCAGTCTCACCGGGGAGCTGTTTTTT	CASSLTGELFF
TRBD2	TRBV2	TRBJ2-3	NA	TGTGCCAGCAGTGAGCTGGGACTAGCGGGAGGGCCCACAGATACGCAGTATTTT	CASSELGLAGGPTDTQYF
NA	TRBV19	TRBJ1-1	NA	TGTGCCAGTAGTATGTCTTTTACGGACGGGGAAGCTTTCTTT	CASSMSFTDGEAFF
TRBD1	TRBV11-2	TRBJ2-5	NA	TGTGCCAGCAGCATAAGACAGGGTGGGGAGACCCAGTACTTC	CASSIRQGGETQYF
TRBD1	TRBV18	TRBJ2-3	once	TGTGCCAGCTCACCGACCCCGGGGACAGGCGCTGGAGATACGCAGTATTTT	CASSPTPGTGAGDTQYF
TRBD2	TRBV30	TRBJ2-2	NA	TGTGCCTGTGACGAGCGGGAGGAAACCGGGGAGCTGTTTTTT	CACDEREETGELFF
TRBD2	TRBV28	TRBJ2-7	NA	TGTGCCAGCAGTTTAGGGATAGCGGGAGGGCCTGGTTCCTACGAGCAGTACTTC	CASSLGIAGGPGSYEQYF
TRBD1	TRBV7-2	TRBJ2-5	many	TGTGCCAGCAGCTTAATCAGGGGGCGAGAGACCCAGTACTTC	CASSLIRGRETQYF
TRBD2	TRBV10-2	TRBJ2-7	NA	TGCGCCAGCAGCGAAGGACTAGCCCACGAGCAGTACTTC	CASSEGLAHEQYF
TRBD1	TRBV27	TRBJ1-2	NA	TGTGCCAGCAGTTCACGGGACAGAGACTCGAACTATGGCTACACCTTC	CASSSRDRDSNYGYTF
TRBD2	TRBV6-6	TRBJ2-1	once	TGTGCCAGCAGTTCCCTAAGCGGGAGAGGATACAATGAGCAGTTCTTC	CASSSLSGRGYNEQFF
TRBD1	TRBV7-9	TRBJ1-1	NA	TGTGCCAGCAGTTCCAATTGGACAGGGCGTAGAGTGAACACTGAAGCTTTCTTT	CASSSNWTGRRVNTEAFF
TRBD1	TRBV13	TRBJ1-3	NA	TGTGCCAGCAGCTTAGGAGAGTGGACAGGAGGAAACACCATATATTTT	CASSLGEWTGGNTIYF
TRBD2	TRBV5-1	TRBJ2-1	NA	TGCGCCAGCAGCCCCCGCGGCGGGAGGGGGAGTGAGCAGTTCTTC	CASSPRGGRGSEQFF
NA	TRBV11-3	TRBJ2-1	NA	TGTGCCAGCAGCCCTGCCCGGGCTAGCTTAGGTGAGCAGTTCTTC	CASSPARASLGEQFF
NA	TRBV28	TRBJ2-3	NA	TGTGCCAGCAGTTTGGGGGTGGGGGCGAGGACAGATACGCAGTATTTT	CASSLGVGARTDTQYF
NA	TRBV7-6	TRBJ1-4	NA	TGTGCCAGCAGCCCCCCCGGGGGAGTGGCTGAAAAACTGTTTTTT	CASSPPGGVAEKLFF
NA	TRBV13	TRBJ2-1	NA	TGTGCCAGCAGCTTATCCGGGATACTCTACAATGAGCAGTTCTTC	CASSLSGILYNEQFF
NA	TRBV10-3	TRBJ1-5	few	TGTGCCATCAGTGAGGGGGGAATGGGGAGCAATCAGCCCCAGCATTTT	CAISEGGMGSNQPQHF
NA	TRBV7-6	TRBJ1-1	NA	TGTGCCAGCAGCCCCGGGGGTCGGGGCACTGAAGCTTTCTTT	CASSPGGRGTEAFF
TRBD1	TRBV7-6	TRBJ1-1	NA	TGTGCCAGCAGCTTACGCGACAGGGGGTCCCTTAACACTGAAGCTTTCTTT	CASSLRDRGSLNTEAFF
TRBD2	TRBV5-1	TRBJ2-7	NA	TGCGCCAGCAGCTTGGCCCGGACTAGGGGCCACGAGCAGTACTTC	CASSLARTRGHEQYF
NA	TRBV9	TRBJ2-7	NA	TGTGCCAGCAGCGTTGGAGGGAGTCCCTACGAGCAGTACTTC	CASSVGGSPYEQYF
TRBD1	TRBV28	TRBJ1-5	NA	TGTGCCAGCAGTTTATTTGGAGGGACAGGGGATGGGAGGCCCCAGCATTTT	CASSLFGGTGDGRPQHF
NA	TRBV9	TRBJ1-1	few	TGTGCCAGCAGCCCAGACACGACGAATGAAGCTTTCTTT	CASSPDTTNEAFF
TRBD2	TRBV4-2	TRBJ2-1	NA	TGTGCCAGCAGCCAAGATACGGGGGAGGGCAATGAGCAGTTCTTC	CASSQDTGEGNEQFF
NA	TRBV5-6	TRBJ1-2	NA	TGTGCCAGCAGCTGGGGGGGCTATGGCTACACCTTC	CASSWGGYGYTF
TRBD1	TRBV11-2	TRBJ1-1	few	TGTGCCAGCAGCTTACAGGGGGCGAGGACTGAAGCTTTCTTT	CASSLQGARTEAFF
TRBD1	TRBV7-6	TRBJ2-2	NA	TGTGCCAGCAGCTTAGGGGGACAGGGGACGTTCGGCACCGGGGAGCTGTTTTTT	CASSLGGQGTFGTGELFF
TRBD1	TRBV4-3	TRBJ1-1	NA	TGCGCCAGCAGCCGGCAAGACAGGGGGACCACTGAAGCTTTCTTT	CASSRQDRGTTEAFF
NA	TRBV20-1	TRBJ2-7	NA	TGCAGTGTTCAGGGAGCCTACGAGCAGTACTTC	CSVQGAYEQYF
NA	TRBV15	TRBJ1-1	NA	TGTGCCACCAGCACTAGCCCGGGACGCGGGACCACTGAAGCTTTCTTT	CATSTSPGRGTTEAFF
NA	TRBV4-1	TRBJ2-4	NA	TGCGCCAGCAGCCAAGACCCGGTTAAACCCTTTCTAGCCAAAAACATTCAGTACTTC	CASSQDPVKPFLAKNIQYF
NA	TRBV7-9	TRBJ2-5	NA	TGTGCCAGCAGCTTACCACCGGACTGGCACCAAGAGACCCAGTACTTC	CASSLPPDWHQETQYF
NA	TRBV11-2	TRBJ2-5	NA	TGTGCCAGCAGCTTTCTCTATATACAGGGAGGGACCCAAGAGACCCAGTACTTC	CASSFLYIQGGTQETQYF
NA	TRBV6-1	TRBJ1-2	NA	TGTGCCAGCAGTGAAAATAACTACCTCTATGGCTACACCTTC	CASSENNYLYGYTF
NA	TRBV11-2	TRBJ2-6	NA	TGTGCCAGCAGTACCCGGTCGGACGCCGGGGCCAACGTCCTGACTTTC	CASSTRSDAGANVLTF
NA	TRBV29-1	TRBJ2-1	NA	TGCAGCGTTCCCCGGGGATACAATGAGCAGTTCTTC	CSVPRGYNEQFF
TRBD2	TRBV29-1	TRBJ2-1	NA	TGCAGCGCCGTGGGGGCGGGAGGGACTGGCAATGAGCAGTTCTTC	CSAVGAGGTGNEQFF
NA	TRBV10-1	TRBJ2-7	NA	TGCGCGCTGAAAACGCAATCCTACGAGCAGTACTTC	CALKTQSYEQYF
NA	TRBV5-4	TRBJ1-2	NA	TGTGCCAGCAGATATGGCCCATCTCGTGGCTACACCTTC	CASRYGPSRGYTF
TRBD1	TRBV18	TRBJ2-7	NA	TGTGCCAGCTCACCTTCAGGACAGGGCTACGAGCAGTACTTC	CASSPSGQGYEQYF
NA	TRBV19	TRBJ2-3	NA	TGTGCCAGTAGTACTTCAGGGCTGAATACGCAGTATTTT	CASSTSGLNTQYF
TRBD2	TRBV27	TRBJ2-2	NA	TGTGCCAGCAGAGACAGCGGGAGGGCGGGCTCCGGGGAGCTGTTTTTT	CASRDSGRAGSGELFF
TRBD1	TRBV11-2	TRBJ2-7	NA	TGTGCCAGCAGCTTAGGGCAGGGGGCAAGGGAGCAGTACTTC	CASSLGQGAREQYF
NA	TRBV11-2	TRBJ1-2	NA	TGTGCCAGCAGCCTAGGGACGGAGGCTATCCCCGGGAGCTACACCTTC	CASSLGTEAIPGSYTF
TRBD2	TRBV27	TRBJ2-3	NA	TGTGCCAGCAGTCTCTCTAGCGGGAGGGCCATATCAGATACGCAGTATTTT	CASSLSSGRAISDTQYF